This TCR beta chain came from a study of blood T cell repertoires in COVID-19 (dated by TCRdb to 2018 to 2021). For the study in its entirety: Collaborator samples came from the United States, Italy and Spain and covered acute and convalescent phases of COVID-19. The prospective study material was composed of cDNA or gDNA derived from T cells, B-cell-depleted T cells, or PBMCs. Subjects who had been exposed to COVID-19, were actively infected with it, or had recovered from it provided the deeply sampled blood TCRbeta repertoires that made up the dataset. A freely available public database, intended as a resource for researchers studying the immune response to SARS-CoV-2, is where the repertoires were released. The samples were drawn from the first 160 participants of the ongoing ImmuneRACE study and from 950 to 1,500 subjects provided by 6 global collaborators. Nearly every sample came with metadata listing a de-identified subject ID, COVID-19 status, age in years and sex. Where available, HLA class I and class II types were taken from metadata supplied by the sample provider and were not determined by assay-based typing.

TCRbeta CDR3 regions were amplified from genomic DNA using the immunoSEQ Assay, a bias-controlled multiplex PCR. In the source study's methods: Within the assay, amplification of reference gene primers was used to estimate how many nucleated cells each sample contained. To quantify the absolute abundance of each unique TCRbeta CDR3 rearrangement, sequence reads were collapsed and filtered. Productive Simpson clonality was computed per sample as the square root of Simpson's diversity index over productive rearrangements. Imported from immuneACCESS, the table was reduced by TCRdb to in-frame sequences with V and J called. These copies leave out some clones; in studies compared against another copy, an unresolved V gene accounts for under half, and the cause of the remainder is not known. V, J and clone size derive from that table, while D and trimming were established from the DNA sequence. The sample table contains 95,000 to 150,000 clones; only one count was recorded for 80% to 90% of them. The leading ten clones occupy about 29% of the sample.

A word on this clone: No cognate antigen has been identified for it. Base qualities were left out, and no much larger clone turns up one base away.

The V and J ends are trimmed by 4 bases and 8 bases, leaving 15 bases between them. The germline V gene supplies CDR1 SGHRS and CDR2 YFSETQ. From its cysteine to its phenylalanine, the CDR3 spans 13 amino acids. The read is trimmed to its CDR3 DNA, 39 bases read in frame from base 1. Points the paper makes about the study in general: The quantity of clinical and demographic metadata differed by source and by participant and was supplied without curation.

The collaborating institutions used their own protocols to collect whole blood in K2EDTA tubes. Collaborator samples were shipped for TCRbeta analysis as frozen whole blood, isolated PBMCs, or DNA extracted from either sample type. The TCR was taken from a man between 65 and 79 years old with active or convalescent COVID-19. The V and J segments used are TRBV5-1 and TRBJ2-5, with the D gene not clear enough to name. Sequencing was done on a sample of peripheral blood. For the CDR3, the sequence is CASSLGQVETQYF. The bases are TGCGCCAGCAGCCTGGGCCAGGTCGAAACCCAGTACTTC.